The subject of this entry is one TCR beta chain. The specificity of this receptor is unknown. There are no base qualities to consult, and no much larger clone falls within one base. The sample originates from a study of T-cell reconstitution after alpha-beta-depleted transplantation in children (dated by TCRdb to about 2016). About the investigation overall: Using TCR repertoire profiling, the study followed T-cell immune reconstitution in a quantitative way in children after TCRalphabeta/CD19-depleted allogeneic hematopoietic cell transplantation. On the study overall, not on this receptor specifically: Over subsequent months, a decline in hyperexpanded clone frequencies was noted, and after one year, T-cell counts and TCRbeta diversity were mostly ascribed to newly produced T cells. In some patients, the high TCRbeta diversity seen at day 60 was put down to recipient T cells and intrathymic progenitors that had survived conditioning. The apparently early recovery of alphabetaT-cell counts about two months after transplant reportedly depended on only several hundred rapidly expanded clones that came from non-depleted graft cells.

CDR1 is given as SEHNR and CDR2 as FQNEAQ, both from the germline V gene (reference sequence). The CDR3 measures 15 amino acids from cysteine to phenylalanine. Only CDR3 DNA is held: 45 bases, read in frame from base 1. Trimming costs V 5 bases and J 3 bases, and their ends lie 13 bases apart. The sample's treatment or condition label, decoded: allogeneic hematopoietic cell transplantation with graft depleted of TCRalphabeta T cells and CD19 B cells. TCRalphabeta/CD19-depleted allogeneic hematopoietic cell grafts were given to the transplant recipients, all of whom were children. The protocol used for the library was PCR. The sample was run on an Illumina HiSeq 2500. To normalize quantification of the TCRbeta repertoire, the TCR libraries were built with molecular barcoding that relied on unique molecular identifiers. TCRdb itself trimmed the public reads at Q25 with fastp, ran MiXCR and retained productive beta chains. Entries that share a CDR3 protein sequence are merged under the most common genes and DNA. This sample comprises tens of thousands of distinct CDR3 sequences, just under 5% of them detected only once. The ten largest account for under 20% of the sample.

The source is a boy younger than two who had a stem cell transplant for acute myeloid leukemia, so the T cells may come from the graft donor. The chain couples TRBV7-9 to TRBJ2-2, with no confident D gene call. The specimen was PBMCs, mostly from graft donor cells, collected 180 days after TCRalphabeta/CD19-depleted stem cell transplant. The CDR3 sequence is CASSPPGGHTGELFF. In nucleotides, the sequence is TGTGCCAGCAGCCCCCCGGGCGGCCACACCGGGGAGCTGTTTTTT.